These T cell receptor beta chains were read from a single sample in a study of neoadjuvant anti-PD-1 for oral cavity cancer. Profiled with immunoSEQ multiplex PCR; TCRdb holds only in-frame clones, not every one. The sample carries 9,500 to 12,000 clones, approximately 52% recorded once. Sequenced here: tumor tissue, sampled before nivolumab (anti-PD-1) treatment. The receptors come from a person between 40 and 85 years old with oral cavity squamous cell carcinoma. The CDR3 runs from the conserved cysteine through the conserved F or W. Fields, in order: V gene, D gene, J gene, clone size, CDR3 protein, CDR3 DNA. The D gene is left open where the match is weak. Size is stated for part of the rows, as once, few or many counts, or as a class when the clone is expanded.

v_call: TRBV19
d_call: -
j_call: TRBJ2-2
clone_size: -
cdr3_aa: CATAESNTGELFF
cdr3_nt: TGTGCCACCGCCGAGTCGAACACCGGGGAGCTGTTTTTT

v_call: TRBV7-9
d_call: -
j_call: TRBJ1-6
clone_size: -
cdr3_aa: CASSPPQGLGNSPLHF
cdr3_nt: TGTGCCAGCAGCCCCCCTCAGGGTCTAGGTAATTCACCCCTCCACTTT

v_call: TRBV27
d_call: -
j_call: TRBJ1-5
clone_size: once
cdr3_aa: CASSLTETQPQHF
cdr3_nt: TGTGCCAGCAGTTTAACAGAGACTCAGCCCCAGCATTTT

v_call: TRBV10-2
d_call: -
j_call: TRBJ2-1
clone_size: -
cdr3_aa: CASSDADWVDEQFF
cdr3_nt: TGCGCCAGCAGTGATGCGGATTGGGTCGATGAGCAGTTCTTC

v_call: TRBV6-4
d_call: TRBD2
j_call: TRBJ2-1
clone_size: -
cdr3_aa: CASSDLPLAGAGNEQFF
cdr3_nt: TGTGCCAGCAGTGATTTGCCCCTAGCGGGGGCGGGGAATGAGCAGTTCTTC

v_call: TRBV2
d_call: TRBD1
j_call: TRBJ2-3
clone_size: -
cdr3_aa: CASRATGGRTDTQYF
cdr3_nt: TGTGCCAGCCGGGCCACAGGGGGCAGGACAGATACGCAGTATTTT

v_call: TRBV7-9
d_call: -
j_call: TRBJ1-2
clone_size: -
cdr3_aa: CASSLAGDNYGYTF
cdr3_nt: TGTGCCAGCAGCTTAGCCGGGGACAACTATGGCTACACCTTC

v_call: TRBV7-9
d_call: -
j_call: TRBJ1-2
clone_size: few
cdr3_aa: CASSLAEPIGGYTF
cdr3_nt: TGTGCCAGCAGCTTAGCAGAACCAATTGGTGGCTACACCTTC

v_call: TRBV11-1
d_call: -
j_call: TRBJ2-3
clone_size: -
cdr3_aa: CASSLNPGAGDTQYF
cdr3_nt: TGTGCCAGCAGCTTAAACCCGGGGGCCGGAGATACGCAGTATTTT

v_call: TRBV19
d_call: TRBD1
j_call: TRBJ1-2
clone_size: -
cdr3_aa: CASTEGAYGYTF
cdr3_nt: TGTGCCAGTACGGAGGGGGCCTATGGCTACACCTTC

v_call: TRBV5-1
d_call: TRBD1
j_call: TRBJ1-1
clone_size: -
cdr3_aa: CASSLTGGDTEAFF
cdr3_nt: TGCGCCAGCAGCTTAACAGGGGGAGACACTGAAGCTTTCTTT

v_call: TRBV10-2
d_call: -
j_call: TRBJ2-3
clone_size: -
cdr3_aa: CASSYWGQGTDTQYF
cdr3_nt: TGCGCCAGCAGTTATTGGGGGCAGGGGACAGATACGCAGTATTTT

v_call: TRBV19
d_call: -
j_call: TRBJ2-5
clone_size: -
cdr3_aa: CASSIAGRASPQYF
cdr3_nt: TGTGCCAGTAGTATAGCTGGTCGGGCGAGTCCCCAGTACTTC

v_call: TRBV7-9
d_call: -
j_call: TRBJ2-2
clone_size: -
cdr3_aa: CAPRGDTGELFF
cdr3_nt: TGTGCCCCGAGGGGGGACACCGGGGAGCTGTTTTTT

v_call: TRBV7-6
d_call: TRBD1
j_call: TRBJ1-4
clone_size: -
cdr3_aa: CASSFRDRANEKLFF
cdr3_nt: TGTGCCAGCAGCTTCCGGGACAGGGCTAATGAAAAACTGTTTTTT

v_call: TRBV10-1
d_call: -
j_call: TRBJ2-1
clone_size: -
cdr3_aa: CASSESRQATSYNEQFF
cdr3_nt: TGCGCCAGCAGTGAATCTAGGCAGGCGACCTCCTACAATGAGCAGTTCTTC

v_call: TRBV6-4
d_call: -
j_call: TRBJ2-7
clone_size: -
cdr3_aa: CASRTIGGRQTYEQYF
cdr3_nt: TGTGCCAGCAGAACCATCGGAGGGAGACAGACCTACGAGCAGTACTTC

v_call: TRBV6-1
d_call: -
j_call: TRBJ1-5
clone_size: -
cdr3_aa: CASSFRDQPQHF
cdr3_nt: TGTGCCAGCAGTTTCCGGGATCAGCCCCAGCATTTT

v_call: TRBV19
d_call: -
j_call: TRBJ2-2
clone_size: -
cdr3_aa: CASKKPSGDTGELFF
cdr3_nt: TGTGCCAGTAAAAAGCCCTCGGGGGATACCGGGGAGCTGTTTTTT

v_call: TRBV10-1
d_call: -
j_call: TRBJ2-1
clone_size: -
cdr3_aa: CASSAGSSYNEQFF
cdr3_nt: TGCGCCAGCAGTGCAGGGAGCTCCTACAATGAGCAGTTCTTC

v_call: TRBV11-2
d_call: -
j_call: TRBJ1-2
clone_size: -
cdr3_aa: CASSPGRGLGGYTF
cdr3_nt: TGTGCCAGCAGCCCAGGTCGGGGGCTGGGAGGCTACACCTTC

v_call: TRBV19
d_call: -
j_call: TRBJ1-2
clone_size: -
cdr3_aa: CASSRGIYYGYTF
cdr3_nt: TGTGCCAGTAGTCGCGGGATATACTATGGCTACACCTTC

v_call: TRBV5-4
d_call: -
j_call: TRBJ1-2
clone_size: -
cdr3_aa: CASSLDMGLVFGGYTF
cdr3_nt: TGTGCCAGCAGCTTGGACATGGGACTGGTTTTTGGGGGCTACACCTTC

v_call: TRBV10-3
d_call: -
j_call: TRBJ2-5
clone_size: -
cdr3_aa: CAISERASGGGSGETQYF
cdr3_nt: TGTGCCATCAGTGAGAGGGCTTCGGGCGGGGGCTCGGGGGAGACCCAGTACTTC

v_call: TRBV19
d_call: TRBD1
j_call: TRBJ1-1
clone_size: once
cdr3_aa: CASSPIRDRGGTEAFF
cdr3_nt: TGTGCCAGTAGTCCAATCCGCGACAGGGGCGGCACTGAAGCTTTCTTT

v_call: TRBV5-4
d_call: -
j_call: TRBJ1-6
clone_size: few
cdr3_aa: CASSLIAGTINSPLHF
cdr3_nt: TGTGCCAGCAGCTTGATAGCCGGGACAATTAATTCACCCCTCCACTTT

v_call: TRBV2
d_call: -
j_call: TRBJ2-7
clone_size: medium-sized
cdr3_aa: CASSESAGQYF
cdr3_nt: TGTGCCAGCAGTGAAAGTGCCGGGCAGTACTTC

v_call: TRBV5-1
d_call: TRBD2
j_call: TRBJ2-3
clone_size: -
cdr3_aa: CASSLGLAGGTDTQYF
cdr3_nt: TGCGCCAGCAGCTTGGGACTAGCGGGGGGCACAGATACGCAGTATTTT

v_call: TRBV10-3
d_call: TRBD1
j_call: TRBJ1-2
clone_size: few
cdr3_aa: CAISEPGQAGTF
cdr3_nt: TGTGCCATCAGTGAACCGGGACAGGCAGGCACCTTC

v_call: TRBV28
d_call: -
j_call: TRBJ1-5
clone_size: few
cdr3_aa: CASRTTGGDQPQHF
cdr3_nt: TGTGCCAGCAGGACTACAGGAGGAGATCAGCCCCAGCATTTT

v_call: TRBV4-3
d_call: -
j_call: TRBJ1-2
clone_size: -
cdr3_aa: CASSQEGGSYGYTF
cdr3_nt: TGCGCCAGCAGCCAAGAAGGGGGGAGCTATGGCTACACCTTC

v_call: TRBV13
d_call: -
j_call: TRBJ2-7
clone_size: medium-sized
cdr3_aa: CASSLGPGQSGEQYF
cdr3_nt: TGTGCCAGCAGCTTAGGCCCCGGGCAGTCGGGGGAGCAGTACTTC